This entry lists 31 T cell receptor beta chains sequenced from one sample in a study of T cell repertoires in cytomegalovirus infection. TCRdb redid the calling of the reads with MiXCR, one entry per CDR3 protein. The sample records hundreds of thousands of distinct CDR3 sequences, roughly 31% being singletons. Sequenced material: PBMCs. Source of these receptors: a human donor in good health (CMV status not recorded). Some clones in this sample may be carry-over from other donors' samples.

There are many counts of this clonotype. V is TRBV7-2 and J is TRBJ2-7; 10 bases map to TRBD1. The CDR3 contains 16 residues. After removal of 5 bases from V and 3 bases from J, the junction contained 10 bases not matched to a gene. Per germline, CDR1 SGHTA and CDR2 FQGNSA. The CDR3 DNA sequence: TGTGCCAGCAGCCTACGGACAGGGGGTAAGAACTACGAGCAGTACTTC. This encodes CASSLRTGGKNYEQYF.

This rearrangement joins TRBV11-1 to TRBJ2-1; possible D gene TRBD2, 5 bases. Between the trimmed V and J ends, which lost 1 base and 7 bases, there was a span of 14 bases. Germline values: CDR1 SGHAT, CDR2 FQDESV (reference sequence). CDR3 size: 15 residues. The CDR3 DNA follows: TGTGCCAGCAGCTTAGGAGCAGCGACGGGGAATGAGCAGTTCTTC. As protein: CASSLGAATGNEQFF.

This clonotype was observed a few times. V usage is TRBV27 and J usage is TRBJ1-5, with 10 bases fitting TRBD1. V shed 0 bases, J shed 6 bases, and the junction held 2 bases outside the gene matches. The CDR3 extends over 15 amino acids. Per the germline V gene, CDR1 is MNHEY and CDR2 is SMNVEV (reference sequence). The chain's CDR3 is CASSLSRDRGQPQHF. As DNA, the CDR3 is TGTGCCAGCAGTTTATCCCGGGACAGGGGTCAGCCCCAGCATTTT.

This clonotype was seen a handful of times. J is TRBJ2-3 and V is TRBV2; no definite D call. The V and J ends lost 6 bases and 5 bases respectively, with 15 bases between them. This CDR3 is built from 14 residues. Per germline, CDR1 SNHLY and CDR2 FYNNEI. CDR3 loop: CASRTPRVLDTQYF. CDR3 nucleotides: TGTGCCAGCAGGACCCCAAGAGTTTTAGATACGCAGTATTTT.

This clonotype showed up just a few times. The V and J genes are TRBV5-6 and TRBJ2-1; TRBD1 agrees at 7 bases. Germline values: CDR1 SGHDT, CDR2 YYEEEE. The CDR3 length is 15 residues. V dropped 4 bases and J dropped 9; count of bases not matched to a gene: 13. As DNA, the CDR3 is TGTGCCAGCAGCCCCGGACAGGCCTCCACCCCTGAGCAGTTCTTC. Amino acid sequence: CASSPGQASTPEQFF.

This clonotype was detected only a few times. The chain links TRBV2 to TRBJ2-7; a weak D match, TRBD1 (5 bases). The CDR3 totals 13 residues. Per germline, CDR1 SNHLY and CDR2 FYNNEI. Trimming took off 7 bases at V and 2 bases at J, with 12 bases between the two ends. Here the CDR3 DNA reads TGTGCCAGCACCCTGGACACCCCCTACGAGCAGTACTTC. Encoded protein: CASTLDTPYEQYF.

CDR3 loop: CASTSRRGNQPQHF. The CDR3 DNA sequence: TGTGCCAGCACCTCACGTAGGGGCAATCAGCCCCAGCATTTT. The chain joins TRBV28 to TRBJ1-5; D is uncertain. This CDR3 region has 14 residues. Germline V CDR1 and CDR2: MDHEN, SYDVKM. The V gene lost 7 bases and the J gene lost 2 bases, with 12 bases spanning the gap. The full variable domain, in which reference TRBV28 and TRBJ1-5 provide the parts outside the CDR3, is DVKVTQSSRYLVKRTGEKVFLECVQDMDHENMFWYRQDPGLGLRLIYFSYDVKMKEKGDIPEGYSVSREKKERFSLILESASTNQTSMYLCASTSRRGNQPQHFGDGTRLSIL.

This chain connects TRBV6-6 to TRBJ2-3; D is ambiguous. V lost 8 bases to trimming and J lost 4 bases, with 4 bases between them. Germline V lookup: CDR1 MNHNY, CDR2 SVGAGI (reference sequence). The CDR3 is made up of 10 amino acids. CDR3 region: CASGSDTQYF. The CDR3 DNA is TGTGCCAGCGGGTCAGATACGCAGTATTTT.

The chain is built from TRBV14 and TRBJ1-4; D gene ambiguous. CDR3 length: 13 amino acids. With 11 bases removed from V and 6 bases from J, the gap between germline ends came to 16 bases. Germline CDR1 and CDR2: SGHDN and FVKESK. The CDR3 DNA reads as TGTGCCGGCCGACGCCTGTCTGATGAAAAACTGTTTTTT. Its translation: CAGRRLSDEKLFF.

This clonotype came up many times. The rearrangement uses TRBV6-1 and TRBJ1-2; 7 bases line up with TRBD1. Trimming took 7 bases from V and 2 from J; bases not matched to a gene: 16. Looked up from germline, CDR1 is MNHNS and CDR2 is SASEGT. The CDR3 is 17 residues long. The CDR3 DNA is TGTGCCAGCACCTTAGAACCCGGGACAGAAAGAAACTATGGCTACACCTTC. Encoded protein: CASTLEPGTERNYGYTF.

This rearrangement joins TRBV6-1 to TRBJ1-6, with D perhaps matching TRBD1 (6 bases). Trimming took 1 base from V and 9 from J, leaving 10 bases between them. The CDR3 runs 14 residues. The germline CDR1 and CDR2 sequences are MNHNS and SASEGT. CDR3 DNA sequence: TGTGCCAGCAGTGAAGGGGACAAGGGTTCACCCCTCCACTTT. Protein sequence: CASSEGDKGSPLHF.

This clonotype appeared a few times. The V gene is TRBV7-9, the J gene TRBJ1-3; D is unclear. The CDR3 runs to 15 residues. V lost 10 bases and J lost 0, with 16 bases in between. Germline-derived CDR1 and CDR2 are SEHNR and FQNEAQ (reference sequence). The CDR3 loop is CAIEDWFFSGNTIYF. The CDR3 nucleotides read TGTGCCATAGAAGACTGGTTTTTCTCTGGAAACACCATATATTTT.

The chain uses TRBV3-1 and TRBJ2-1, with TRBD2 identical over 10 bases. Germline V CDR1 and CDR2: LGHDT, YNNKEL (reference sequence). With V trimmed by 0 bases and J by 0 bases, 8 bases remained unmatched. CDR3 length equals 19 residues. The CDR3, as DNA: TGTGCCAGCAGCCAAGATCAACTAGCGGGGTCCAGCTCCTACAATGAGCAGTTCTTC. It encodes CASSQDQLAGSSSYNEQFF.

The chain joins TRBV19 to TRBJ2-1; perhaps TRBD2 as D (7 bases). Trimming pared 11 bases from V and 5 bases from J, leaving 22 bases between. CDR3 length equals 15 residues. Germline lookup yields CDR1 LNHDA and CDR2 SQIVND (reference sequence). The CDR3 DNA follows: TGTGCCGCCCGTGGGGGGGGGGGCGAACACAATGAGCAGTTCTTC. Translating gives CAARGGGGEHNEQFF.

V is TRBV4-3 and J is TRBJ1-4; D might be TRBD1 (5 bases). The CDR3 spans 16 residues. Germline V CDR1 and CDR2: LGHNA, YSLEER. V gave up 4 bases and J gave up 6 bases, with 18 bases separating them. CDR3 sequence (DNA): TGCGCCAGCAGCCGGACCCGGGGGGGGACGGATGAAAAACTGTTTTTT. Translated: CASSRTRGGTDEKLFF.

The sample holds a few counts of this clonotype. The rearrangement uses TRBV11-2 and TRBJ2-1; 15 bases are a match to TRBD2. Germline values: CDR1 SGHAT, CDR2 FQNNGV. This CDR3 spans 17 amino acids. Losses at the gene ends were 4 bases for V and 4 bases for J; bases not matched to a gene: 5. The CDR3: CASSSGTSGGLYNEQFF. The DNA for the CDR3 is TGTGCCAGCAGCTCCGGGACTAGCGGGGGGCTGTACAATGAGCAGTTCTTC.

This chain connects TRBV20-1 to TRBJ1-2, with D possibly TRBD1 on 6 matching bases. The V end was cut by 1 base, the J end by 6 bases, with 12 bases between. CDR1 is DFQATT and CDR2 is SNEGSKA in the germline V gene (reference sequence). The CDR3 is 13 residues long. The CDR3 nucleotides are TGCAGTGCTAGAGTCACAGGGATGCATGGCTACACCTTC. Translated: CSARVTGMHGYTF.

The V call is TRBV24-1, the J call TRBJ2-1; 10 positions agree with TRBD1. With V trimmed by 4 bases and J by 9 bases, 8 bases remained unmatched. CDR3 length: 15 residues. The germline gives CDR1 KGHDR, CDR2 SFDVKD. The CDR3 DNA sequence: TGTGCCACCAGTGACTCCGGGACAGGGGCGGGTGAGCAGTTCTTC. Encoded protein: CATSDSGTGAGEQFF.

The rearrangement links TRBV7-2 to TRBJ1-1; possibly TRBD1 for D (6 bases). Germline V gene lookup returns CDR1 SGHTA and CDR2 FQGNSA. Trimming left V 3 bases short and J 0 bases short, with 20 bases between. This CDR3 is built from 18 residues. The CDR3 DNA follows: TGTGCCAGCAGCTTCAGAGGGCCCCCAGGGGTCCTGAACACTGAAGCTTTCTTT. Translation: CASSFRGPPGVLNTEAFF.

As concerns this clonotype: As the CDR3 is not closed by the conserved phenylalanine or tryptophan, this likely results from a read error. The chain couples TRBV7-6 to TRBJ1-2, with D possibly being TRBD1 (5 bases). This CDR3 comprises 13 residues. Germline V lookup: CDR1 SGHVS, CDR2 FNYEAQ. Trimming shortened V by 4 bases and J by 7 bases, and 13 bases separated the two germline ends. CDR3 protein: CASSSPGVFGYTL. CDR3 nucleotides: TGTGCCAGCAGCTCTCCGGGGGTTTTTGGCTACACCTTA.

Comment on this clonotype: Without the conserved terminal phenylalanine or tryptophan, this CDR3 likely stems from a read error. The DNA is left out, because the CDR3 cannot be placed on it with certainty; the CDR3 is given as TCRdb lists it. The CDR3 here is CASSKSGVSYNEHFL. The chain has TRBV2 and TRBJ2-1. Germline values: CDR1 SNHLY, CDR2 FYNNEI. Inclusive of both ends, the CDR3 amounts to 15 amino acids.

This clonotype was observed many times. The CDR3: CASKLTPDREYSNQPQHF. In DNA form, the CDR3 reads TGTGCCAGCAAACTGACCCCGGACAGGGAATATAGCAATCAGCCCCAGCATTTT. The rearrangement joins TRBV7-8 to TRBJ1-5; 8 bases agree with TRBD1. Germline V gene sequence: CDR1 SGHVS, CDR2 FQNEAQ. After removal of 7 bases from V and 0 bases from J, the junction contained 14 bases not matched to a gene. CDR3 length equals 18 residues.

There are a few counts of this clonotype. This chain uses TRBV12-3 or TRBV12-4 with TRBJ2-2; D may be TRBD2 (6 bases). The V and J ends lost 5 bases and 5 bases respectively, with 18 bases between them. The CDR3 extends over 16 amino acids. CDR3 sequence: CASSGPGAGRTGELFF. CDR3 DNA sequence: TGTGCCAGCAGTGGTCCGGGAGCAGGGCGAACCGGGGAGCTGTTTTTT.

This clonotype has a handful of counts. J is TRBJ2-6 and V is TRBV7-9, with TRBD1 matching over 9 bases. V dropped 5 bases and J dropped 0; count of bases not matched to a gene: 11. CDR1 and CDR2 from the germline V gene are SEHNR and FQNEAQ (reference sequence). The CDR3 consists of 19 residues. The CDR3 DNA is TGTGCCAGCAGCCACGTCTGGGACAGGGAAATCTCTGGGGCCAACGTCCTGACTTTC. It codes for CASSHVWDREISGANVLTF.

In its sample, this clonotype was seen a few times. Written as DNA, the CDR3 is TGTGCCAGCAGTCTAGGGCCCCATCAGCCCCAGCATTTT. The encoded protein is CASSLGPHQPQHF. The rearrangement joins TRBV27 to TRBJ1-5; D gene uncertain. V lost 5 bases, J lost 5 bases, and 10 bases lay in between. The germline V gene encodes CDR1 MNHEY and CDR2 SMNVEV (reference sequence). The CDR3 sequence is 13 residues long.

The chain carries TRBV12-3 or TRBV12-4 and TRBJ1-5, with D possibly TRBD1 on 5 matching bases. V dropped 7 bases and J dropped 1 base, with 11 bases sitting between them. This CDR3 spans 14 amino acids. This CDR3 is CASTSRVSNQPQHF. The CDR3 nucleotides read TGTGCCAGCACTAGCAGGGTGAGCAATCAGCCCCAGCATTTT.

This clonotype was picked up many times. The rearrangement joins TRBV7-2 to TRBJ2-2; D is unclear. The CDR3 is 16 residues long. V was pared by 4 bases and J by 0 bases, with 12 bases between. Germline V CDR1 and CDR2: SGHTA, FQGNSA. The CDR3 sequence: CASSSDRVTNTGELFF. CDR3 nucleotides: TGTGCCAGCAGCTCCGACCGGGTTACGAACACCGGGGAGCTGTTTTTT.

This chain uses TRBV7-9 with TRBJ2-7; D is perhaps TRBD1 or TRBD2 (5 bases each). In germline, CDR1 is SEHNR, CDR2 FQNEAQ (reference sequence). The length of the CDR3 is 15 residues. With 5 bases removed from V and 1 base from J, the gap between germline ends came to 15 bases. The CDR3 nucleotides are TGTGCCAGCAGCCCGTGGGGGAAAGGGTCCTACGAGCAGTACTTC. This encodes CASSPWGKGSYEQYF.

This clonotype occurred many times. The chain carries TRBV7-2 and TRBJ1-1; D is ambiguous. V was pared by 0 bases and J by 0 bases, with 8 bases between. The CDR3 extends over 15 amino acids. In germline, CDR1 is SGHTA, CDR2 FQGNSA. The CDR3 sequence: CASSLASRMNTEAFF. In nucleotides, the CDR3 is TGTGCCAGCAGCTTAGCGTCGAGGATGAACACTGAAGCTTTCTTT.

The rearrangement uses TRBV6-1 and TRBJ1-5; D possibly corresponds to TRBD1 (5 bases). The CDR3 runs to 15 residues. CDR1 is MNHNS and CDR2 is SASEGT in the germline V gene. With 5 bases removed from V and 0 bases from J, the gap between germline ends came to 11 bases. CDR3 sequence (DNA): TGTGCCAGCAGTTCAGACAGCTATAGCAATCAGCCCCAGCATTTT. It yields the protein CASSSDSYSNQPQHF.

This clonotype showed up just once. The chain carries TRBV3-1 and TRBJ2-7, with 8 bases aligning to TRBD1. This CDR3 has 16 residues. With V trimmed by 0 bases and J by 0 bases, 4 bases remained unmatched. Germline CDR1 LGHDT, CDR2 YNNKEL (reference sequence). The CDR3 region has the DNA TGTGCCAGCAGCCAAGATTGGGGACAGGCCTCCTACGAGCAGTACTTC. Its translation: CASSQDWGQASYEQYF.